Following are 17 T cell receptor beta chains from one sample sequenced in a study of T cell clones after liver transplantation. Profiling relied on immunoSEQ multiplex PCR, and the TCRdb table lists in-frame clones only, not all of them. The data show more than 95,000 clones, roughly 80% seen once. This sample comprised CD4+ T cells from blood, obtained before liver transplant. These receptors came from a human donor who received a liver transplant.

The chain carries TRBV29-1 and TRBJ2-5; D may be TRBD2 (5 bases). V lost 8 bases, J lost 9 bases, and 22 bases lay in between. Germline V gives CDR1 SQVTM, CDR2 ANQGSEA. The CDR3 is made up of 13 amino acids. The CDR3 protein is CSSPVDSTGAQYF. The DNA for the CDR3 is TGCAGCTCCCCCGTGGACTCAACTGGGGCCCAGTACTTC.

The chain joins TRBV7-3 to TRBJ2-2, with 9 positions matching TRBD1. The CDR3 has 16 residues. V lost 3 bases and J lost 7; bases outside the gene matches: 9. Germline-derived CDR1 and CDR2 are SGHTA and FQGTGA. CDR3 coding DNA: TGTGCCAGCAGCTTGGCCGGGACAGGGTTGGGCGGGGAGCTGTTTTTT. Protein sequence: CASSLAGTGLGGELFF.

About this clone: One end of the junction varies from germline; a read error may be responsible. The chain couples TRBV5-1 to TRBJ2-7; 7 bases map to TRBD2. This CDR3 is built from 15 residues. Germline V gene sequence: CDR1 SGHRS, CDR2 YFSETQ. CDR3 in amino acids: CASSLVEGGSYEQYF. In nucleotides, the CDR3 is TGTGCCAGCAGCTTGGTCGAGGGAGGGTCCTACGAGCAGTACTTC.

DNA of the CDR3: TGTGCCAGTAATCGCCGCGAGGGGGCGAATAGTCAGCCCCAGCATTTT. This codes for CASNRREGANSQPQHF. This rearrangement joins TRBV19 to TRBJ1-5, with 7 bases aligning to TRBD1. The J segment lost 6 bases and the V segment lost 7 bases, leaving 15 bases of the junction unmatched. The CDR3 is 16 amino acids. Per the germline V gene, CDR1 is LNHDA and CDR2 is SQIVND (reference sequence).

The chain has TRBV5-4 and TRBJ1-2, with 8 bases that match TRBD1. Trimming cost V 2 bases and J 4 bases; bases outside gene matches: 1. Germline assignment: CDR1 SGHNT and CDR2 YYREEE (reference sequence). The CDR3 runs to 13 residues. CDR3 DNA sequence: TGTGCCAGCAGCTTCGGACAGGGCTATGGCTACACCTTC. Translating gives CASSFGQGYGYTF.

The V and J genes are TRBV2 and TRBJ2-7; D not resolved. Trimming cost V 5 bases and J 1 base, with 9 bases left between them. Germline CDR1 is SNHLY and CDR2 is FYNNEI. The CDR3 spans 13 residues. DNA for the CDR3: TGTGCCAGCAGTCGTCAGCCTTCCTACGAGCAGTACTTC. As protein: CASSRQPSYEQYF.

The chain has TRBV7-8 and TRBJ1-1, with 8 bases lining up with TRBD1. CDR3 length: 16 amino acids. V shed 4 bases and J 4 bases; nucleotides not matched to a gene: 11. Germline V lookup: CDR1 SGHVS, CDR2 FQNEAQ. CDR3 protein: CASSSGQALRVTEAFF. For the CDR3, the DNA is TGTGCCAGCAGCTCGGGACAGGCCTTGCGCGTCACTGAAGCTTTCTTT. Filled out from reference TRBV7-8 and TRBJ1-1, the complete variable domain reads GAGVSQSPRYKVAKRGQDVALRCDPISGHVSLFWYQQALGQGPEFLTYFQNEAQLDKSGLPSDRFFAERPEGSVSTLKIQRTQQEDSAVYLCASSSGQALRVTEAFFGQGTRLTVV.

The V call is TRBV14, the J call TRBJ2-5; D ambiguous. The CDR3 is 14 residues long. The V and J ends lost 5 bases and 6 bases respectively, with 16 bases between them. Germline CDR1 and CDR2: SGHDN and FVKESK. CDR3 region: CASSATTRNQTQYF. CDR3 nucleotide sequence: TGTGCCAGCAGCGCAACGACCAGGAACCAGACCCAGTACTTC.

The chain recombines TRBV4-2 with TRBJ2-7, with TRBD2 matching over 11 bases. The CDR3 loop spans 16 amino acids. Germline V gene data show CDR1 as LGHNA and CDR2 as YNFKEQ. V shed 3 bases, J shed 0 bases, and the junction held 4 bases outside the gene matches. The CDR3 DNA sequence: TGTGCCAGCAGCCAGCGGGGACTAGCGGCCTCCTACGAGCAGTACTTC. Amino acid sequence: CASSQRGLAASYEQYF.

The chain carries TRBV7-2 and TRBJ2-3; 9 positions match TRBD2. The germline gives CDR1 SGHTA, CDR2 FQGNSA. V gave up 5 bases and J gave up 3 bases; unmatched junction bases: 9. The CDR3 covers 16 residues. The CDR3 here is CASSTQAGGPTDTQYF. The CDR3 coding sequence is TGTGCCAGCAGCACCCAGGCGGGGGGGCCAACAGATACGCAGTATTTT. The whole variable domain, filled in from reference TRBV7-2 and TRBJ2-3, reads GAGVSQSPSNKVTEKGKDVELRCDPISGHTALYWYRQSLGQGLEFLIYFQGNSAPDKSGLPSDRFSAERTGGSVSTLTIQRTQQEDSAVYLCASSTQAGGPTDTQYFGPGTRLTVL.

This clone was seen a few times. The V call is TRBV19, the J call TRBJ2-2; the D gene is possibly TRBD1 (5 bases). Germline V gene lookup returns CDR1 LNHDA and CDR2 SQIVND (reference sequence). The length of the CDR3 is 15 residues. The ends were cut back, 7 bases at V and 4 bases at J, with 16 bases in the middle. The CDR3 DNA reads as TGTGCCAGTAAAGGGGCAAGAAGTCCCACCGGGGAGCTGTTTTTT. It codes for CASKGARSPTGELFF.

The chain is built from TRBV7-2 and TRBJ1-4; 7 positions match TRBD1. V trimming: 6 bases; J trimming: 4 bases; junction bases outside the gene matches: 8. This CDR3 contains 15 residues. In germline, CDR1 is SGHTA, CDR2 FQGNSA. The CDR3: CASRFDRDFNEKLFF. The DNA for the CDR3 is TGTGCCAGCAGGTTCGACAGGGACTTTAATGAAAAACTGTTTTTT.

The rearrangement uses TRBV7-2 and TRBJ2-5; TRBD1 matches 8 bases. CDR3 length equals 14 residues. Germline CDR1 reads SGHTA; CDR2 reads FQGNSA. V gave up 1 base and J gave up 5 bases; unmatched junction bases: 3. CDR3 bases: TGTGCCAGCAGCTTAGGGACAGGGCGGGAGACCCAGTACTTC. It encodes CASSLGTGRETQYF.

The chain carries TRBV11-2 and TRBJ2-7; TRBD1 matches 10 bases. The V segment lost 1 base and the J segment 3 bases; nucleotides outside the gene matches: 6. The CDR3 is 16 residues long. Germline values: CDR1 SGHAT, CDR2 FQNNGV. The DNA of the CDR3 is TGTGCCAGCAGCTTAGGAGGACAGGGGGGTGTCTACGAGCAGTACTTC. This sequence encodes CASSLGGQGGVYEQYF.

The J gene is TRBJ2-7, the V gene TRBV5-1, with 13 bases identical to TRBD2. The CDR3 is 17 residues long. V shed 4 bases, J shed 6 bases, and the junction held 13 bases outside the gene matches. Germline V gene sequence: CDR1 SGHRS, CDR2 YFSETQ. CDR3 loop: CASSPARGTSGIGEQYF. In DNA form, the CDR3 reads TGCGCCAGCAGCCCAGCCAGGGGGACTAGCGGGATCGGCGAGCAGTACTTC.

CDR3 bases: TGTGCCAGCTCACCCACGTTGTACGGGGCTGAGGAGCTGTTTTTT. This translates into CASSPTLYGAEELFF. The chain employs TRBV18 and TRBJ2-2; D is possibly TRBD1 or TRBD2 (5 bases each). Per germline, CDR1 KGHSH and CDR2 LQKENI. Trimming left V 3 bases short and J 10 bases short, with 18 bases between. The CDR3 contains 15 residues.

The V and J genes are TRBV6-5 and TRBJ2-1; TRBD2 matches 7 bases. Germline V gene lookup returns CDR1 MNHEY and CDR2 SVGAGI. Germline trimming cut 7 bases from V and 13 bases from J; bases unmatched to any gene: 7. The CDR3 spans 11 residues. For the CDR3, the DNA is TGTGCCAGCACAAATGGGAGGGGACAGTTCTTC. Its protein is CASTNGRGQFF.